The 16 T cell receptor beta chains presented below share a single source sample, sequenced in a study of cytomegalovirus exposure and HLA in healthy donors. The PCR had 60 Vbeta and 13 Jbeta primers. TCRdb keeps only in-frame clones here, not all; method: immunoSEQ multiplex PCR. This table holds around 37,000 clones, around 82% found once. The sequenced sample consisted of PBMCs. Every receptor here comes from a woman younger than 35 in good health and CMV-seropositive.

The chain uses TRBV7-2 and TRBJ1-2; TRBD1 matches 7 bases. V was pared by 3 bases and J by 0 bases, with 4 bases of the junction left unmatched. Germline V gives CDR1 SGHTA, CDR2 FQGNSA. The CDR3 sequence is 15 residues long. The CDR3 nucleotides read TGTGCCAGCAGCTTCTCGACAGGGTCTAACTATGGCTACACCTTC. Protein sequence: CASSFSTGSNYGYTF.

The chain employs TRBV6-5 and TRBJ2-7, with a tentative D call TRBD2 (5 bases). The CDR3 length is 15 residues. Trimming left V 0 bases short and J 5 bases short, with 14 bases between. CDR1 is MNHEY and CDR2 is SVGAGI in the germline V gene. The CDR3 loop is CASSYSLGETDEQYF. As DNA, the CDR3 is TGTGCCAGCAGTTACTCGCTTGGGGAGACCGACGAGCAGTACTTC.

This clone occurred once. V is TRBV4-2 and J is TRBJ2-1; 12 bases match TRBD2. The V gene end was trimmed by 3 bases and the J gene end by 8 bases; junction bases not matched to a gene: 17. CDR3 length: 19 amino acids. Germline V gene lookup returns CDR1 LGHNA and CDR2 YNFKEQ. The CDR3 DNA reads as TGTGCCAGCAGCCAGGCCGGACTAGCGGGGACCCCCCCCTCGGATGAGCAGTTCTTC. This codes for CASSQAGLAGTPPSDEQFF.

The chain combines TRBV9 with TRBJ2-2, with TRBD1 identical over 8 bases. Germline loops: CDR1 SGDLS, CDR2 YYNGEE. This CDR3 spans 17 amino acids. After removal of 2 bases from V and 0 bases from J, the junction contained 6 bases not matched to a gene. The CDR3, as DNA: TGTGCCAGCAGCGTGGGGGGACAGGTGACGAACACCGGGGAGCTGTTTTTT. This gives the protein CASSVGGQVTNTGELFF.

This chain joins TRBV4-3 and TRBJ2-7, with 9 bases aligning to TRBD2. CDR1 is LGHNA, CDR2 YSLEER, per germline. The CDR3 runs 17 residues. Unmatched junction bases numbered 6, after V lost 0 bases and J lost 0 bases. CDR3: CASSQEASGAVSYEQYF. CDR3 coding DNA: TGCGCCAGCAGCCAAGAAGCTAGCGGGGCCGTCTCCTACGAGCAGTACTTC.

The CDR3 DNA follows: TGTGCCACCAGCAGAGCCAGGGCCCTCAACTACGAGCAGTACTTC. Translating it yields CATSRARALNYEQYF. The chain employs TRBV15 and TRBJ2-7; a possible D gene is TRBD1 (5 bases). The CDR3 extends over 15 amino acids. V shed 1 base and J shed 3 bases, with 13 bases lying between them. Germline values: CDR1 LNHNV, CDR2 YYDKDF (reference sequence). Variable domain in full (rest from reference TRBV15 and TRBJ2-7): DAMVIQNPRYQVTQFGKPVTLSCSQTLNHNVMYWYQQKSSQAPKLLFHYYDKDFNNEADTPDNFQSRRPNTSFCFLDIRSPGLGDTAMYLCATSRARALNYEQYFGPGTRLTVT.

The CDR3 bases are TGTGCCAGCAGTTACCACGGACAGGGCTTCCGCGAGCAGTACTTC. This sequence encodes CASSYHGQGFREQYF. J is TRBJ2-7 and V is TRBV6-5; 8 nucleotides match TRBD1. This CDR3 is built from 15 residues. J gave up 6 bases and V 2 bases, and 9 bases lay outside the gene matches. Germline V CDR1 and CDR2: MNHEY, SVGAGI.

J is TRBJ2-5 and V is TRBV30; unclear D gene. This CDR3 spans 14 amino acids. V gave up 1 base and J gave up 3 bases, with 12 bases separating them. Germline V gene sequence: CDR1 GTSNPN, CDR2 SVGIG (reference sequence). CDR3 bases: TGTGCCTGGAGTGCTTATGACACGGAAGAGACCCAGTACTTC. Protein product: CAWSAYDTEETQYF.

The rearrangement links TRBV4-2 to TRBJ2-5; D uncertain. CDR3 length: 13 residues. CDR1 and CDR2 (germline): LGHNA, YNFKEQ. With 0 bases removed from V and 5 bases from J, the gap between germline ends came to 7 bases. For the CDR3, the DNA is TGTGCCAGCAGCCAAGATCGGTCGGAGACCCAGTACTTC. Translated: CASSQDRSETQYF.

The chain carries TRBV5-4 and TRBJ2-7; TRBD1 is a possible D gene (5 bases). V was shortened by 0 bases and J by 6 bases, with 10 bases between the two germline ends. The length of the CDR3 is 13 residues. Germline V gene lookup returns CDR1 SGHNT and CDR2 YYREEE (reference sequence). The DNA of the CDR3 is TGTGCCAGCAGCTTGGACAGGTTATCCGAGCAGTACTTC. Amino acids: CASSLDRLSEQYF.

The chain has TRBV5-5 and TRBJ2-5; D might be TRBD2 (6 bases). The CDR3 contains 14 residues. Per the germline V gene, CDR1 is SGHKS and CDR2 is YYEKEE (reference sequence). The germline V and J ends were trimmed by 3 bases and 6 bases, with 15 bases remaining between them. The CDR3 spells CASSSGGEAKTQYF. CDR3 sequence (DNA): TGTGCCAGCAGCTCTGGCGGGGAGGCCAAGACCCAGTACTTC.

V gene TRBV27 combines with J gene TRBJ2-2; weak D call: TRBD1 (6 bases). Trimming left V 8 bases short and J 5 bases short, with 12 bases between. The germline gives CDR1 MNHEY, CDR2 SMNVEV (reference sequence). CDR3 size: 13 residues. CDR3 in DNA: TGTGCCAGCGCCGGACAGATGACCGGGGAGCTGTTTTTT. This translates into CASAGQMTGELFF.

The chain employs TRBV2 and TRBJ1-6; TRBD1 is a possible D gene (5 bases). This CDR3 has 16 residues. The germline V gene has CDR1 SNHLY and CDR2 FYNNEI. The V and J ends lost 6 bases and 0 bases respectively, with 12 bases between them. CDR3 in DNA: TGTGCCAGCAGCTTGGCCGGGGGCTCCTATAATTCACCCCTCCACTTT. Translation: CASSLAGGSYNSPLHF.

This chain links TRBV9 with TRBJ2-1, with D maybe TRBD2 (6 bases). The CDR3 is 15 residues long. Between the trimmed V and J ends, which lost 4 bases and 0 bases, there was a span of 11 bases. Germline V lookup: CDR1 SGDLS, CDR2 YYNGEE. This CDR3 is CASSHGGNSYNEQFF. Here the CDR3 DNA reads TGTGCCAGCAGCCATGGGGGGAACTCCTACAATGAGCAGTTCTTC.

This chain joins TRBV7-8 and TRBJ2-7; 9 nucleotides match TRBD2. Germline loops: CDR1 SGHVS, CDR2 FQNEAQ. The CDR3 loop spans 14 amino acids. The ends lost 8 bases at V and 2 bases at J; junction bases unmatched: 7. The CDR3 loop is CASAWLAGPYEQYF. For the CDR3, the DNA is TGTGCCAGCGCATGGCTAGCGGGACCCTACGAGCAGTACTTC.

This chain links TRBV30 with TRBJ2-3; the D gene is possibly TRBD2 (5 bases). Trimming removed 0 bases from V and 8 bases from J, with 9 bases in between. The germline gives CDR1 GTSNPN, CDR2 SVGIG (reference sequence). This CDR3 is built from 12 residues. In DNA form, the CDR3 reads TGTGCCTGGAGTGTTTTGGGAGCTACGCAGTATTTT. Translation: CAWSVLGATQYF. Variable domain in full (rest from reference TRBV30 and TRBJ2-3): SQTIHQWPATLVQPVGSPLSLECTVEGTSNPNLYWYRQAAGRGLQLLFYSVGIGQISSEVPQNLSASRPQDRQFILSSKKLLLSDSGFYLCAWSVLGATQYFGPGTRLTVL.